This entry describes one T cell receptor beta chain. Its antigen is undetermined. Healthy donors had no documented immune events, such as infections, while sampled. This specimen belongs to a study of identifying expanded T cells in peripheral blood. The study, taken as a whole, reports: Over two and four weeks, about 16.4 and 19 clones changed, versus approximately 1.2 between replicates. Clone count variance between roughly two-week samples rose with total template count.

Measured with immunoSEQ multiplex PCR; TCRdb has only the in-frame clones, and not every one. The sample shows over 70,000 clones, approximately 90% of them seen only once. The sequencing sample was made of blood. This TCR was recovered from a person between 18 and 75 years old in good health.

The DNA for the CDR3 is TGTGCCAGCAGCTCAGCACAGGGATACAATGAGCAGTTCTTC. The encoded protein is CASSSAQGYNEQFF. The V call is TRBV11-1, the J call TRBJ2-1; perhaps TRBD1 as D (6 bases). Germline V gives CDR1 SGHAT, CDR2 FQDESV (reference sequence). The CDR3 is 14 amino acids. Deletions cut 4 bases from V and 4 bases from J, with 11 bases between.